The rows below give T cell receptor beta chains drawn from one sample of a study of T cell clones after liver transplantation. TCRdb's table, derived via immunoSEQ multiplex PCR, lists solely in-frame clones and lacks some. The data show about 80,000 clones, with around four fifths seen just once and approximately 0.43% held by the top ten. The sample was CD4+ T cells from blood, taken 45 to 47 months after liver transplant. Receptors were obtained from a human patient who received a liver transplant. T cells may partly derive from the graft donor. Both conserved end residues are part of each CDR3. A D gene is named only where the DNA matches it firmly. Clone size is stated in some rows and not others, as once, few, many or a class when expanded.

V	J	D	size	DNA	CDR3
TRBV19	TRBJ2-5	.	.	TGTGCCAGTACCCCGGGACTCTCCGAAGAGACCCAGTACTTC	CASTPGLSEETQYF
TRBV6-5	TRBJ2-1	TRBD1	.	TGTGCCAGCAGTAGGGCCGGGACAGGTTCTCGTGAGCAGTTCTTC	CASSRAGTGSREQFF
TRBV19	TRBJ2-5	.	.	TGTGCCAGTAGTAGGAGCCGAGGGGGGCACGGGGAGACCCAGTACTTC	CASSRSRGGHGETQYF
TRBV28	TRBJ1-1	.	.	TGTGCCAGCAGTCCCACGGGACGGTCTAACACTGAAGCTTTCTTT	CASSPTGRSNTEAFF
TRBV9	TRBJ2-3	.	.	TGTGCCAGCAGCCCGGGACTTTTCACAGATACGCAGTATTTT	CASSPGLFTDTQYF
TRBV30	TRBJ2-7	.	few	TGTGCCTGGAGTCTGGGCGGGGCCAACCCCTACGAGCAGTACTTC	CAWSLGGANPYEQYF
TRBV4-3	TRBJ2-2	.	.	TGCGCCAGCAGCTTCCGGATCGGCGGGGAGCTGTTTTTT	CASSFRIGGELFF
TRBV7-6	TRBJ1-4	.	few	TGTGCCAGCAGCTCCCCTTCCGGGAATAATGAAAAACTGTTTTTT	CASSSPSGNNEKLFF
TRBV23-1	TRBJ2-7	.	.	TGCGCCAGCAGTCAATCACTTAGGGGCTACGAGCAGTACTTC	CASSQSLRGYEQYF
TRBV2	TRBJ2-7	.	.	TGTGCCAGCAGACAAAGGGGCCGGGACGAGCAGTACTTC	CASRQRGRDEQYF
TRBV5-1	TRBJ2-1	.	.	TGCGCCAGCAGCGCGGTCTACAATGAGCAGTTCTTC	CASSAVYNEQFF
TRBV29-1	TRBJ1-2	.	.	TGCAGCGCCGACCCTAAGGGCCTAAACTATGGCTACACCTTC	CSADPKGLNYGYTF
TRBV29-1	TRBJ1-1	.	.	TGCAGCGTGGGGACTGCAGCTTTCCGTTTGAACACTGAAGCTTTCTTT	CSVGTAAFRLNTEAFF
TRBV28	TRBJ2-7	TRBD1	.	TGTGCCAGCAGTCCGGCCCGGACAGGGTTGACCTACGAGCAGTACTTC	CASSPARTGLTYEQYF
TRBV5-4	TRBJ2-1	TRBD2	.	TGTGCCAGCAGCTTGGGGGCGGGAGGGTCCTACAATGAGCAGTTCTTC	CASSLGAGGSYNEQFF
TRBV6-6	TRBJ1-5	.	.	TGTGCCAGCAACCCTGGACTCGGCAATCAGCCCCAGCATTTT	CASNPGLGNQPQHF
TRBV6-6	TRBJ1-2	.	.	TGTGCCAGCAGTTCAGAGTGGACGTCGTCGGGCTACACCTTC	CASSSEWTSSGYTF
TRBV7-2	TRBJ2-7	.	.	TGTGCCAGCAGCTCGGGACTCTTCTCCTACGAGCAGTACTTC	CASSSGLFSYEQYF
TRBV28	TRBJ2-7	TRBD1	.	TGTGCCAGCAGTCCACGGGACAGGAGAAAATCCGAGCAGTACTTC	CASSPRDRRKSEQYF
TRBV5-1	TRBJ2-3	TRBD1	.	TGCGCCAGCAGCCTACCGGGACAGGGGGCAACAGATACGCAGTATTTT	CASSLPGQGATDTQYF
TRBV28	TRBJ2-3	.	.	TGTGCCAGCAGTCCGGGCAGGGGAGGTGTCACAGATACGCAGTATTTT	CASSPGRGGVTDTQYF
TRBV18	TRBJ2-1	.	.	TGTGCCAGCCAAACCCTACGAGGGCACTCCTACAATGAGCAGTTCTTC	CASQTLRGHSYNEQFF
TRBV9	TRBJ2-2	.	.	TGTGCCAGCAGCGTAATGGTGAACACCGGGGAGCTGTTTTTT	CASSVMVNTGELFF
TRBV9	TRBJ1-1	.	.	TGTGCCAGCAGCCGGTCGGTACAGATGAACACTGAAGCTTTCTTT	CASSRSVQMNTEAFF
TRBV7-2	TRBJ2-7	.	once	TGTGCCAGCAGCTTAGGTAGGCAGTCGAACTCCTACGAGCAGTACTTC	CASSLGRQSNSYEQYF
TRBV6-5	TRBJ1-1	.	.	TGTGCCAGCAGTTCTAAACCGACGAACACTGAAGCTTTCTTT	CASSSKPTNTEAFF
TRBV28	TRBJ2-1	TRBD2	many	TGTGCCAGCAACCTAGCGGGCTGGGAGCAGTTCTTC	CASNLAGWEQFF
TRBV29-1	TRBJ2-1	.	.	TGCAGCGTTGATGGGGCAGGGCTTAGGGAGCAGTTCTTC	CSVDGAGLREQFF
TRBV2	TRBJ1-4	.	once	TGTGCCAGCAGTGAACTGGCAACTAATGAAAAACTGTTTTTT	CASSELATNEKLFF
TRBV2	TRBJ2-1	TRBD2	.	TGTGCCAGCAGACTAGCGGGAAACAATGAGCAGTTCTTC	CASRLAGNNEQFF
TRBV19	TRBJ1-5	.	.	TGTGCCAGTAGTATCGACAACAACAATCAGCCCCAGCATTTT	CASSIDNNNQPQHF
TRBV6-5	TRBJ1-5	.	.	TGTGCCAGCAGTTCCCCGGACCTCAATCAGCCCCAGCATTTT	CASSSPDLNQPQHF
TRBV6-1	TRBJ2-2	TRBD1	.	TGTGCCAGCATCCGGGACAGGGTCGCCGGGGAGCTGTTTTTT	CASIRDRVAGELFF
TRBV7-2	TRBJ2-3	.	.	TGTGCCAGCAGCTTAGGGGCAGATACGCAGTATTTT	CASSLGADTQYF
TRBV2	TRBJ1-3	.	.	TGTGCCAAAAGGTCCCCATCGGTTGGAAACACCATATATTTT	CAKRSPSVGNTIYF
TRBV5-1	TRBJ2-5	TRBD2	once	TGCGCCAGCAGCTTGGTCCTTTCCCTAGCGGGAATTCAAGAGACCCAGTACTTC	CASSLVLSLAGIQETQYF
TRBV7-2	TRBJ1-1	TRBD1	.	TGTGCCAGCAGCTCCGAGGTACAGGGGGAAGGAACTGAAGCTTTCTTT	CASSSEVQGEGTEAFF